The 2 T cell receptor beta chains listed next were all sequenced from one sample in a study of cytomegalovirus exposure and HLA in healthy donors. Primers included in the PCR were 60 Vbeta and 13 Jbeta primers. Clones were sequenced by immunoSEQ multiplex PCR, and TCRdb holds only the in-frame ones, with some missing. Counted here are about 170,000 clones, 84% occurring once; the ten biggest clones make up roughly 5%. The material sequenced was PBMCs. These receptors were obtained from a girl aged 5 to 17 in good health and CMV-seropositive.

The J gene is TRBJ2-1, the V gene TRBV29-1, with 11 bases identical to TRBD1. CDR1 is SQVTM and CDR2 is ANQGSEA in the germline V gene. CDR3 length: 14 residues. V gave up 4 bases and J gave up 6 bases; unmatched junction bases: 5. CDR3 sequence reads: CSVVGTGGINEQFF. The CDR3 coding sequence is TGCAGCGTTGTCGGGACAGGGGGTATCAATGAGCAGTTCTTC.

The V gene is TRBV6-5, the J gene TRBJ1-2; D perhaps matches TRBD1 (6 bases). Germline CDR1 MNHEY, CDR2 SVGAGI. Trimming took off 7 bases at V and 4 bases at J, with 16 bases between the two ends. The CDR3 has 14 amino acids. The CDR3 here is CASTISGGSYGYTF. The CDR3 nucleotides read TGTGCCAGCACCATAAGCGGGGGCAGCTATGGCTACACCTTC.